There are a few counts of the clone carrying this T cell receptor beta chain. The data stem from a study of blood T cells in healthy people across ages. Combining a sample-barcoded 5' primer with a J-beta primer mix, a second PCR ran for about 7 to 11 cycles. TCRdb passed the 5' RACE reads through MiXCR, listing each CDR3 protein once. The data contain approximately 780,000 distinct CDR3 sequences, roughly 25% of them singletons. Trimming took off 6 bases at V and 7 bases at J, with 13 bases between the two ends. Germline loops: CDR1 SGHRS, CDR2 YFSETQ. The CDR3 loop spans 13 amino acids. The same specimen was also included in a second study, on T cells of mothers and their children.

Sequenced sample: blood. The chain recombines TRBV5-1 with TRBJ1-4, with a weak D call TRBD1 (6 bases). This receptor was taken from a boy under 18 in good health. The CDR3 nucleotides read TGCGCCAGCACTACAGGGAGAGGTGAAAAACTGTTTTTT. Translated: CASTTGRGEKLFF.